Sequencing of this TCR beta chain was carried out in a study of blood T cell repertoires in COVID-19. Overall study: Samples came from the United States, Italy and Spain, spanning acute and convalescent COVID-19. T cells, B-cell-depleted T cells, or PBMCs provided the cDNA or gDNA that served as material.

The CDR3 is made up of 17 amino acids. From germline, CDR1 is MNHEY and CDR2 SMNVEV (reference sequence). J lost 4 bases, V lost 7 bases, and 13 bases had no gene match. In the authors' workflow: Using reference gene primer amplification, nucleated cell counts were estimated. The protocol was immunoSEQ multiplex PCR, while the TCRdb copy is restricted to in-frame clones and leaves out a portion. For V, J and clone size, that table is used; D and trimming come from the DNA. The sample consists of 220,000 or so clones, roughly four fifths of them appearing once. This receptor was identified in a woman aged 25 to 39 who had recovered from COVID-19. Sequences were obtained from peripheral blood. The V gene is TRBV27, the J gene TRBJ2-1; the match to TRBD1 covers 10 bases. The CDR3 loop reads CASTPGRDRGPYNEQFF. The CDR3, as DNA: TGTGCCAGCACCCCAGGCCGGGACAGGGGACCTTACAATGAGCAGTTCTTC.